The 6 T cell receptor beta chains listed next were all sequenced from one sample in a study of human T cells and chemical hapten exposure. The time point: healthy volunteer bleed at 6 weeks. Total RNA was isolated from whole blood that had not been fractionated. A single record per CDR3 protein comes from TCRdb applying MiXCR to the RACE reads. Among 65,000 to 95,000 distinct CDR3 sequences, 8.5% to 9.5% were seen once, and the ten largest hold 1.5% to 2%. Input material: whole blood. The receptors were gathered from a female donor in good health. Some clones in this sample may be carry-over from other donors' samples.

A few counts support this clonotype. The V call is TRBV29-1, the J call TRBJ2-5; possible D gene TRBD2, 5 bases. The CDR3 is 14 amino acids. In germline, CDR1 is SQVTM, CDR2 ANQGSEA. V was shortened by 4 bases and J by 5 bases, with 17 bases between the two germline ends. The CDR3 here is CSVVVQRLRETQYF. Written as DNA, the CDR3 is TGCAGCGTTGTCGTACAGCGGCTTCGGGAGACCCAGTACTTC.

This clonotype was seen at least ten times. The chain combines TRBV4-2 with TRBJ1-1, with D perhaps matching TRBD1 (5 bases). The V and J ends lost 4 bases and 2 bases respectively, with 14 bases between them. Germline V lookup: CDR1 LGHNA, CDR2 YNFKEQ. This CDR3 is built from 15 residues. DNA of the CDR3: TGTGCCAGCAGCCCCAGGGAAAGGGGAAACACTGAAGCTTTCTTT. Translating gives CASSPRERGNTEAFF.

This clonotype was detected a few times. The rearrangement links TRBV18 to TRBJ2-7, with 7 bases that match TRBD2. Trimming cost V 4 bases and J 3 bases; bases outside gene matches: 3. The V gene's germline CDR1 is KGHSH and CDR2 LQKENI. This CDR3 spans 13 amino acids. The CDR3 DNA reads as TGTGCCAGCTCACGGGGAGGGGACTACGAGCAGTACTTC. Translation gives CASSRGGDYEQYF. Full variable domain (rest looked up from reference TRBV18 and TRBJ2-7): NAGVMQNPRHLVRRRGQEARLRCSPMKGHSHVYWYRQLPEEGLKFMVYLQKENIIDESGMPKERFSAEFPKEGPSILRIQQVVRGDSAAYFCASSRGGDYEQYFGPGTRLTVT.

This clonotype came up many times. For the CDR3, the DNA is TGCAGTGCTAGAGAGGACAGGGAGGGTGCAGATACGCAGTATTTT. It yields the protein CSAREDREGADTQYF. The chain employs TRBV20-1 and TRBJ2-3; a possible D gene is TRBD1 (8 bases). The CDR3 contains 15 residues. V gave up 0 bases and J gave up 4 bases, with 14 bases separating them. The germline V gene has CDR1 DFQATT and CDR2 SNEGSKA (reference sequence).

This clonotype was recorded many times. The chain carries TRBV10-3 and TRBJ1-3, with 8 bases lining up with TRBD1. From germline, CDR1 is ENHRY and CDR2 SYGVKD. This CDR3 is 13 amino acids long. J was trimmed by 3 bases and V by 11 bases; bases with no gene match: 6. CDR3 bases: TGTGCCTCTAAGACAGGGGATGGAAACACCATATATTTT. The encoded protein is CASKTGDGNTIYF.

This clonotype was counted only a few times. The genes are TRBV6-1 and TRBJ1-6; TRBD1 agrees at 7 bases. CDR1 and CDR2 from the germline V gene are MNHNS and SASEGT. Trimming took 2 bases from V and 9 from J; bases not matched to a gene: 7. This CDR3 spans 15 amino acids. CDR3 protein: CASSELGTVSSPLHF. In nucleotides, the CDR3 is TGTGCCAGCAGTGAACTGGGGACAGTGTCTTCACCCCTCCACTTT.